A single sample gave rise to the 30 T cell receptor beta chains below, sequenced in a study of T cells in Graves' hyperthyroidism and ophthalmopathy. TCR beta CDR3 regions were amplified from RNA transcripts. In the first-round RT-PCR of the TCR CDR3, the HTBI primer set was used. One entry per CDR3 protein, called by TCRdb with MiXCR from the multiplex PCR reads. The repertoire holds some 300,000 distinct CDR3 sequences, with around 20% as singletons. The sequenced sample was blood. The receptors were gathered from a man aged 50 to 59 with Graves' ophthalmopathy.

This chain uses TRBV14 with TRBJ2-1, with D unclear. The CDR3 is made up of 13 amino acids. Germline V gives CDR1 SGHDN, CDR2 FVKESK. V was shortened by 6 bases and J by 5 bases, with 11 bases between the two germline ends. CDR3 DNA: TGTGCCAGCAGTCGACTCCTAGACAATGAGCAGTTCTTC. This gives the protein CASSRLLDNEQFF.

The table lists this clonotype with many counts. This chain connects TRBV28 to TRBJ2-7; the D is unclear. The CDR3 has 16 residues. Trimming cost V 2 bases and J 6 bases, with 20 bases left between them. Germline V gene data show CDR1 as MDHEN and CDR2 as SYDVKM. DNA for the CDR3: TGTGCCAGCAGTTTAGAGGCAGGAATCCTCACGGGCGAGCAGTACTTC. This gives the protein CASSLEAGILTGEQYF.

V usage is TRBV28 and J usage is TRBJ2-7; 7 nucleotides align to TRBD1. The CDR3 spans 12 residues. CDR1 and CDR2 (germline): MDHEN, SYDVKM. V trimming: 5 bases; J trimming: 2 bases; junction bases outside the gene matches: 0. The CDR3 here is CASSRGPYEQYF. The DNA for the CDR3 is TGTGCCAGCAGTAGGGGGCCCTACGAGCAGTACTTC.

This clonotype was detected only a few times. The rearrangement uses TRBV9 and TRBJ1-4, with D unresolved. CDR3 size: 16 residues. Germline loops: CDR1 SGDLS, CDR2 YYNGEE. The V and J ends lost 2 bases and 3 bases respectively, with 14 bases between them. The CDR3 reads CASSVTPSFPNEKLFF. DNA for the CDR3: TGTGCCAGCAGCGTCACACCCTCCTTCCCTAATGAAAAACTGTTTTTT.

This clonotype was seen more than once but under ten times. The chain has TRBV28 and TRBJ2-1, with 7 nucleotides matching TRBD2. Germline trimming cut 2 bases from V and 4 bases from J; bases unmatched to any gene: 17. The CDR3 is made up of 19 amino acids. Looked up from germline, CDR1 is MDHEN and CDR2 is SYDVKM. The CDR3 region has the DNA TGTGCCAGCAGTTTAGGCCCTCTCACGGGAGGCATTTTATACAATGAGCAGTTCTTC. Its translation: CASSLGPLTGGILYNEQFF.

The chain uses TRBV10-3 and TRBJ2-2, with 8 bases matching TRBD1. CDR3 length equals 16 residues. Germline V gene sequence: CDR1 ENHRY, CDR2 SYGVKD. The ends lost 4 bases at V and 0 bases at J; junction bases unmatched: 4. The CDR3 sequence is CAISGRGQANTGELFF. The CDR3 DNA is TGTGCCATCAGTGGCAGGGGACAGGCGAACACCGGGGAGCTGTTTTTT.

The chain uses TRBV20-1 and TRBJ1-5, with 9 positions matching TRBD1. CDR3 length: 12 amino acids. The trim removed 7 bases at V and 4 bases at J, leaving 2 bases unmatched. Germline assignment: CDR1 DFQATT and CDR2 SNEGSKA (reference sequence). The CDR3 reads CSVGQGNQPQHF. The CDR3 DNA is TGCAGTGTAGGACAGGGGAATCAGCCCCAGCATTTT.

The V gene is TRBV29-1, the J gene TRBJ1-1; TRBD1 aligns across 10 bases. V lost 5 bases and J lost 1; bases outside the gene matches: 4. The CDR3 consists of 14 residues. Germline-derived CDR1 and CDR2 are SQVTM and ANQGSEA. CDR3 region: CSVSRTGGNTEAFF. The CDR3 DNA reads TGCAGCGTTTCCCGGACAGGGGGGAACACTGAAGCTTTCTTT.

The genes are TRBV18 and TRBJ1-4; unclear D gene. Per germline, CDR1 KGHSH and CDR2 LQKENI. The CDR3 extends over 14 amino acids. Trimming removed 2 bases from V and 5 bases from J, with 9 bases in between. The CDR3 protein is CASSPGLGNEKLFF. In DNA, the CDR3 is TGTGCCAGCTCACCAGGGTTGGGGAATGAAAAACTGTTTTTT.

This clonotype has a handful of counts. V and J are TRBV12-3 or TRBV12-4 and TRBJ1-5, with D unresolved. Deletions cut 5 bases from V and 6 bases from J, with 20 bases between. CDR3 length: 16 amino acids. The DNA of the CDR3 is TGTGCCAGCAGTCGAGGGTCGGGGTTTTTTGGTCAGCCCCAGCATTTT. Translating gives CASSRGSGFFGQPQHF.

This clonotype was counted many times. The chain joins TRBV28 to TRBJ1-3; 8 bases line up with TRBD1. This CDR3 comprises 18 residues. Unmatched junction bases numbered 11, after V lost 4 bases and J lost 0 bases. Germline assignment: CDR1 MDHEN and CDR2 SYDVKM. This chain's CDR3 is CASSSRTGIRISGNTIYF. CDR3 coding DNA: TGTGCCAGCAGTTCCCGGACAGGGATCCGTATCTCTGGAAACACCATATATTTT.

This chain uses TRBV3-1 with TRBJ2-7; 8 bases line up with TRBD2. Germline lookup yields CDR1 LGHDT and CDR2 YNNKEL (reference sequence). The CDR3 sequence is 14 residues long. The V segment lost 2 bases and the J segment 9 bases; nucleotides outside the gene matches: 9. CDR3 sequence reads: CASSQNTGGEGQYF. The DNA for the CDR3 is TGTGCCAGCAGCCAAAATACGGGGGGGGAAGGGCAGTACTTC.

This clonotype came up a few times. The rearrangement links TRBV7-2 to TRBJ2-7; TRBD2 agrees at 13 bases. The germline CDR1 and CDR2 sequences are SGHTA and FQGNSA. The CDR3 runs to 15 residues. J lost 6 bases, V lost 3 bases, and 5 bases had no gene match. For the CDR3, the DNA is TGTGCCAGCAGCTTCTCGGGACTAGCGGGATTCGAGCAGTACTTC. Protein sequence: CASSFSGLAGFEQYF.

In this sample, this clonotype turned up many times. V usage is TRBV20-1 and J usage is TRBJ2-7; TRBD2 matches 12 bases. This CDR3 has 15 residues. The germline V gene has CDR1 DFQATT and CDR2 SNEGSKA (reference sequence). With 5 bases clipped from V and 4 bases from J, the junction kept 9 bases outside the gene matches. The chain's CDR3 is CSAPGPGTSGYEQYF. The CDR3, as DNA: TGCAGTGCTCCAGGACCCGGGACTAGCGGGTACGAGCAGTACTTC.

There are many counts of this clonotype. V is TRBV27 and J is TRBJ2-5; maybe TRBD1 (5 bases). Germline CDR1 and CDR2: MNHEY and SMNVEV (reference sequence). The V gene lost 4 bases and the J gene lost 5 bases, with 17 bases spanning the gap. The CDR3 spans 15 residues. For the CDR3, the DNA is TGTGCCAGCAGTTCCCCCGGCAGGGTAGGGGAGACCCAGTACTTC. Its translation: CASSSPGRVGETQYF.

This clonotype turned up a few times. The gene calls are TRBV6-1 and TRBJ2-7; 9 nucleotides agree with TRBD2. The V gene end was trimmed by 4 bases and the J gene end by 3 bases; junction bases not matched to a gene: 10. Germline lookup yields CDR1 MNHNS and CDR2 SASEGT. The length of the CDR3 is 16 residues. CDR3 nucleotide sequence: TGTGCCAGCAGTGGAGCCTCACTGACTAGCGGCTACGAGCAGTACTTC. Residues: CASSGASLTSGYEQYF.

This clonotype was counted many times. The V and J genes are TRBV5-1 and TRBJ2-3; 8 bases line up with TRBD1. V was pared by 1 base and J by 2 bases, with 9 bases of the junction left unmatched. Germline CDR1 SGHRS, CDR2 YFSETQ. The length of the CDR3 is 17 residues. CDR3 protein: CASSLRTGPTNTDTQYF. CDR3 coding DNA: TGCGCCAGCAGCTTGCGGACAGGGCCCACTAACACAGATACGCAGTATTTT.

This clonotype appeared a few times. J is TRBJ2-7 and V is TRBV28; D tentatively reads TRBD1 or TRBD2 (7 bases each). The CDR3 runs 19 residues. V was clipped by 3 bases and J by 4 bases, with 28 bases between them. Germline CDR1 and CDR2: MDHEN and SYDVKM. CDR3 region: CASSFPGGGSSGWLYEQYF. The DNA of the CDR3 is TGTGCCAGCAGTTTCCCAGGGGGGGGCTCTTCCGGTTGGTTATACGAGCAGTACTTC.

This clonotype was counted only a few times. The chain joins TRBV14 to TRBJ2-7; D is ambiguous. The CDR3 contains 12 residues. CDR1 and CDR2 from the germline V gene are SGHDN and FVKESK. Trimming shortened V by 4 bases and J by 2 bases, and 6 bases separated the two germline ends. CDR3 protein: CASSPAAYEQYF. The CDR3 coding sequence is TGTGCCAGCAGCCCTGCGGCCTACGAGCAGTACTTC.

This clonotype was seen repeatedly, ten times or more. This chain uses TRBV28 with TRBJ1-5; 9 nucleotides line up with TRBD1. In germline, CDR1 is MDHEN, CDR2 SYDVKM. Trimming cost V 1 base and J 6 bases; bases outside gene matches: 7. CDR3 length: 16 amino acids. DNA for the CDR3: TGTGCCAGCAGTTTATTGGGGACAGGGTTGGGTCAGCCCCAGCATTTT. Translated: CASSLLGTGLGQPQHF. Together with reference TRBV28 and TRBJ1-5, the CDR3 gives the full variable domain: DVKVTQSSRYLVKRTGEKVFLECVQDMDHENMFWYRQDPGLGLRLIYFSYDVKMKEKGDIPEGYSVSREKKERFSLILESASTNQTSMYLCASSLLGTGLGQPQHFGDGTRLSIL.

The chain carries TRBV28 and TRBJ1-1; the match to TRBD1 covers 9 bases. This CDR3 is built from 15 residues. Germline CDR1 and CDR2: MDHEN and SYDVKM. J was trimmed by 7 bases and V by 6 bases; bases with no gene match: 12. The CDR3 is CASRPTGGAGVEAFF. The CDR3 DNA reads TGTGCCAGCAGGCCAACAGGGGGCGCTGGGGTTGAAGCTTTCTTT.

This clonotype was found a few times. This chain joins TRBV20-1 and TRBJ1-1; 7 bases fit TRBD1. The J segment lost 1 base and the V segment lost 4 bases, leaving 6 bases of the junction unmatched. Germline values: CDR1 DFQATT, CDR2 SNEGSKA (reference sequence). The CDR3 covers 14 residues. CDR3 loop: CSANPGGKNTEAFF. CDR3 nucleotides: TGCAGTGCTAATCCAGGGGGGAAGAACACTGAAGCTTTCTTT.

The sample holds a few counts of this clonotype. The rearrangement joins TRBV2 to TRBJ2-6; a weak D match, TRBD2 (6 bases). V was cut by 3 bases and J by 4 bases, with 10 bases left in between. This CDR3 comprises 15 residues. CDR1 and CDR2 (germline): SNHLY, FYNNEI. CDR3 sequence: CASSEAGRGANVLTF. CDR3 nucleotide sequence: TGTGCCAGCAGTGAGGCGGGGCGGGGGGCCAACGTCCTGACTTTC.

The table lists this clonotype with a few counts. The chain is built from TRBV6-2 or TRBV6-3 and TRBJ2-7, with a tentative D call TRBD2 (5 bases). The CDR3 totals 13 residues. Germline assignment: CDR1 MNHEY and CDR2 SVGEGT. The V end lost 2 bases, the J end lost 6 bases, and 11 bases lay between the germline ends. This CDR3 is CASSYRSGGEQYF. DNA of the CDR3: TGTGCCAGCAGTTACCGGTCAGGAGGCGAGCAGTACTTC.

The sample holds a few counts of this clonotype. The chain has TRBV5-4 and TRBJ2-7, with TRBD1 identical over 9 bases. Per the germline V gene, CDR1 is SGHNT and CDR2 is YYREEE (reference sequence). There are 14 residues in the CDR3. V shed 4 bases, J shed 6 bases, and the junction held 8 bases outside the gene matches. Written as DNA, the CDR3 is TGTGCCAGCAGCCTGCCGGGACAGGGATCCGAGCAGTACTTC. Translation gives CASSLPGQGSEQYF.

In regard to this clonotype: This sequence may be a read error, since a much larger clone differs from it by one base. The chain's CDR3 is CASSEYPNNEQSF. The CDR3 bases are TGTGCCAGCAGCGAATACCCCAACAATGAGCAGTCCTTC. This chain links TRBV9 with TRBJ2-1, with D hard to call. Per germline, CDR1 SGDLS and CDR2 YYNGEE. The CDR3 sequence is 13 residues long.

This clonotype was seen many times. This chain links TRBV5-1 with TRBJ2-7; D is perhaps TRBD1 (5 bases). Germline assignment: CDR1 SGHRS and CDR2 YFSETQ. The V end lost 4 bases, the J end lost 5 bases, and 13 bases lay between the germline ends. This CDR3 region has 13 residues. CDR3 region: CASSRQGLDEQYF. CDR3 bases: TGCGCCAGCAGCCGTCAGGGTCTCGACGAGCAGTACTTC. Complete variable domain (other parts from reference TRBV5-1 and TRBJ2-7): KAGVTQTPRYLIKTRGQQVTLSCSPISGHRSVSWYQQTPGQGLQFLFEYFSETQRNKGNFPGRFSGRQFSNSRSEMNVSTLELGDSALYLCASSRQGLDEQYFGPGTRLTVT.

This clonotype was detected ten times or more. This sequence joins TRBV28 and TRBJ2-7, with TRBD1 matching 8 bases. Trimming cost V 3 bases and J 6 bases; bases outside gene matches: 4. Germline V gene sequence: CDR1 MDHEN, CDR2 SYDVKM. This CDR3 spans 13 amino acids. The chain's CDR3 is CASSLQGAAEQYF. Written as DNA, the CDR3 is TGTGCCAGCAGTTTGCAGGGGGCGGCCGAGCAGTACTTC.

This clonotype showed up many times. The chain has TRBV30 and TRBJ1-1, with D unclear. CDR3 length: 10 amino acids. Trimming removed 8 bases at V and 8 bases at J, with 12 bases between. Germline V gives CDR1 GTSNPN, CDR2 SVGIG (reference sequence). The CDR3 reads CAGFLSEAFF. Written as DNA, the CDR3 is TGTGCCGGATTTTTATCAGAAGCTTTCTTT.

This clonotype was counted at least ten times. This rearrangement joins TRBV5-1 to TRBJ2-1, with a weak D call TRBD2 (5 bases). From germline, CDR1 is SGHRS and CDR2 YFSETQ. The CDR3 sequence is 15 residues long. V gave up 1 base and J gave up 5 bases, with 13 bases separating them. As DNA, the CDR3 is TGCGCCAGCAGCTTGTCCGAGAGGCGGGACAATGAGCAGTTCTTC. Protein: CASSLSERRDNEQFF.